Following are 19 T cell receptor beta chains from one sample sequenced in a study of cytomegalovirus exposure and HLA in healthy donors. Clones were read by immunoSEQ multiplex PCR, and TCRdb kept only the in-frame ones, dropping some. The sample contains about 170,000 clones, roughly nine tenths of which appear only once. The sequenced sample was PBMCs. The receptors originated from a man aged 18 to 29 in good health and CMV-seropositive.

The CDR3: CASSLGTGTYEQYF. The CDR3 region has the DNA TGTGCCAGCAGCTTGGGGACGGGAACCTACGAGCAGTACTTC. This rearrangement joins TRBV5-4 to TRBJ2-7, with a possible D match to TRBD2 (5 bases). V dropped 0 bases and J dropped 2 bases, with 9 bases sitting between them. Germline assignment: CDR1 SGHNT and CDR2 YYREEE (reference sequence). The CDR3 runs to 14 residues.

V usage is TRBV29-1 and J usage is TRBJ2-7; 8 nucleotides line up with TRBD1. Germline V lookup: CDR1 SQVTM, CDR2 ANQGSEA. The CDR3 covers 14 residues. J gave up 6 bases and V 7 bases, and 14 bases lay outside the gene matches. In DNA, the CDR3 is TGCAGCGCCGGACAGGGCAGGGTTGCGGGCGAGCAGTACTTC. Translating it yields CSAGQGRVAGEQYF.

The gene calls are TRBV6-5 and TRBJ2-1; TRBD2 matches at 9 bases. The CDR3 is 14 amino acids. V gave up 5 bases and J gave up 6 bases; unmatched junction bases: 5. Germline V gene lookup returns CDR1 MNHEY and CDR2 SVGAGI. The CDR3 region is CASSRAGGINEQFF. CDR3 in DNA: TGTGCCAGCAGTAGAGCGGGAGGAATCAATGAGCAGTTCTTC.

The chain couples TRBV4-1 to TRBJ2-3; 11 bases line up with TRBD2. With V trimmed by 1 base and J by 2 bases, 5 bases remained unmatched. The germline V gene encodes CDR1 MGHRA and CDR2 YSYEKL. The CDR3 contains 17 residues. CDR3 in DNA: TGCGCCAGCAGCCAAGTCACTAGCGGGAGCTTCACAGATACGCAGTATTTT. This codes for CASSQVTSGSFTDTQYF.

The J gene is TRBJ1-5, the V gene TRBV5-1, with TRBD1 matching 8 bases. V gave up 4 bases and J gave up 3 bases; unmatched junction bases: 6. This CDR3 region has 15 residues. Germline lookup yields CDR1 SGHRS and CDR2 YFSETQ. The chain's CDR3 is CASSLSGQDNQPQHF. CDR3 nucleotide sequence: TGCGCCAGCAGCCTGTCGGGACAGGACAATCAGCCCCAGCATTTT. Complete variable domain (other parts from reference TRBV5-1 and TRBJ1-5): KAGVTQTPRYLIKTRGQQVTLSCSPISGHRSVSWYQQTPGQGLQFLFEYFSETQRNKGNFPGRFSGRQFSNSRSEMNVSTLELGDSALYLCASSLSGQDNQPQHFGDGTRLSIL.

V is TRBV28 and J is TRBJ2-1; possibly TRBD2 for D (5 bases). The CDR3 is 14 residues long. Germline V gene data show CDR1 as MDHEN and CDR2 as SYDVKM. Trimming removed 7 bases at V and 0 bases at J, with 10 bases between. In DNA form, the CDR3 reads TGTGCCAGCATGGACTTCAGCTCCTACAATGAGCAGTTCTTC. This encodes CASMDFSSYNEQFF.

This chain connects TRBV6-1 to TRBJ1-2; TRBD1 is a possible D gene (6 bases). V was shortened by 0 bases and J by 3 bases, with 8 bases between the two germline ends. The V gene's germline CDR1 is MNHNS and CDR2 SASEGT. The CDR3 totals 14 residues. The CDR3 DNA sequence: TGTGCCAGCAGTGAAGCTAAGGGGGACTATGGCTACACCTTC. Translation gives CASSEAKGDYGYTF.

This clone was detected once. V is TRBV7-6 and J is TRBJ1-1; D gene uncertain. Germline CDR1 is SGHVS and CDR2 is FNYEAQ. CDR3 length equals 13 residues. The germline V and J ends were trimmed by 3 bases and 1 base, with 6 bases remaining between them. The CDR3 region has the DNA TGTGCCAGCAGCTTTGGGAGGAACACTGAAGCTTTCTTT. As protein: CASSFGRNTEAFF. The whole variable domain, filled in from reference TRBV7-6 and TRBJ1-1, reads GAGVSQSPRYKVTKRGQDVALRCDPISGHVSLYWYRQALGQGPEFLTYFNYEAQQDKSGLPNDRFSAERPEGSISTLTIQRTEQRDSAMYRCASSFGRNTEAFFGQGTRLTVV.

This clone was observed a single time. The chain links TRBV5-8 to TRBJ1-5; possibly TRBD1 for D (6 bases). CDR3 length equals 15 residues. The V and J ends lost 4 bases and 2 bases respectively, with 13 bases between them. CDR1 SGHTS and CDR2 YDEGEE come from the germline V gene. The CDR3 protein is CASSKQGRRNQPQHF. The CDR3 region has the DNA TGTGCCAGCAGCAAACAGGGTCGGCGCAATCAGCCCCAGCATTTT.

This clone was recorded only once. The CDR3 region has the DNA TGTGCCAGCAGCCCTCGGTCCGGAAACACCATATATTTT. Protein sequence: CASSPRSGNTIYF. V and J are TRBV7-2 and TRBJ1-3; D not resolved. Looked up from germline, CDR1 is SGHTA and CDR2 is FQGNSA. The CDR3 is 13 amino acids. Trimming cost V 5 bases and J 4 bases, with 9 bases left between them.

This chain joins TRBV5-6 and TRBJ1-2; maybe TRBD1 (6 bases). Germline V gene data show CDR1 as SGHDT and CDR2 as YYEEEE. The V gene lost 5 bases and the J gene lost 0 bases, with 11 bases spanning the gap. This CDR3 spans 14 amino acids. The CDR3 DNA reads as TGTGCCAGCAGGCTGGGACAAGCTAACTATGGCTACACCTTC. It translates to CASRLGQANYGYTF.

The chain joins TRBV7-2 to TRBJ2-7; 10 nucleotides line up with TRBD2. The V gene end was trimmed by 1 base and the J gene end by 0 bases; junction bases not matched to a gene: 3. This CDR3 comprises 16 residues. Germline values: CDR1 SGHTA, CDR2 FQGNSA. The CDR3 loop reads CASSLVLAGHSYEQYF. The CDR3 nucleotides are TGTGCCAGCAGCTTAGTACTAGCGGGGCACTCCTACGAGCAGTACTTC.

This clone is a singleton in its sample. The V gene is TRBV5-1, the J gene TRBJ2-7, with D tentatively TRBD1 (5 bases). Per the germline V gene, CDR1 is SGHRS and CDR2 is YFSETQ. This CDR3 is built from 12 residues. Trimming removed 2 bases at V and 5 bases at J, with 8 bases between. CDR3 coding DNA: TGCGCCAGCAGCTTCACAGGCGACGAGCAGTACTTC. It translates to CASSFTGDEQYF.

V is TRBV5-1 and J is TRBJ2-7; D perhaps matches TRBD2 (6 bases). Deletions cut 4 bases from V and 7 bases from J, with 21 bases between. This CDR3 has 15 amino acids. CDR1 is SGHRS, CDR2 YFSETQ, per germline. The CDR3 loop reads CASSMTGTGLVEQYF. The CDR3 DNA follows: TGCGCCAGCAGCATGACCGGGACTGGCCTTGTGGAGCAGTACTTC.

As to this clone: This CDR3 is also generated by other DNA sequences in the sample. The chain is built from TRBV18 and TRBJ2-7; D call uncertain. The ends were cut back, 0 bases at V and 5 bases at J, with 8 bases in the middle. Per the germline V gene, CDR1 is KGHSH and CDR2 is LQKENI. The CDR3 extends over 13 amino acids. CDR3 in DNA: TGTGCCAGCTCACCACCCGGGTTGGACGAGCAGTACTTC. This sequence encodes CASSPPGLDEQYF.

The chain uses TRBV7-8 and TRBJ2-5; TRBD2 matches 8 bases. Germline values: CDR1 SGHVS, CDR2 FQNEAQ. V shed 3 bases and J 2 bases; nucleotides not matched to a gene: 8. This CDR3 spans 16 amino acids. DNA of the CDR3: TGTGCCAGCAGCTTCGGGGTAGCGGGGAGACAAGAGACCCAGTACTTC. Its protein is CASSFGVAGRQETQYF.

The J gene is TRBJ2-1, the V gene TRBV7-9; D might be TRBD2 (6 bases). Germline CDR1 and CDR2: SEHNR and FQNEAQ (reference sequence). The CDR3 spans 16 residues. The ends were cut back, 5 bases at V and 1 base at J, with 15 bases in the middle. The CDR3 protein is CASSAFGSQSYNEQFF. In DNA, the CDR3 is TGTGCCAGCAGCGCCTTCGGGAGCCAGTCCTACAATGAGCAGTTCTTC.

This sequence joins TRBV5-1 and TRBJ2-7; tentative D call: TRBD1 (5 bases). Trimming pared 5 bases from V and 3 bases from J, leaving 9 bases between. CDR1 SGHRS and CDR2 YFSETQ come from the germline V gene. The CDR3 length is 12 residues. The CDR3 DNA reads as TGCGCCAGCAGAGGGGATGGCTACGAGCAGTACTTC. Its translation is CASRGDGYEQYF.

In DNA, the CDR3 is TGTGCCAGCAGGTTCCGGGACAGGGACTACGAGCAGTACTTC. Protein sequence: CASRFRDRDYEQYF. This chain connects TRBV5-6 to TRBJ2-7, with TRBD1 identical over 9 bases. The germline CDR1 and CDR2 sequences are SGHDT and YYEEEE. This CDR3 has 14 amino acids. V lost 5 bases, J lost 3 bases, and 6 bases stayed unmatched. Filled out from reference TRBV5-6 and TRBJ2-7, the complete variable domain reads DAGVTQSPTHLIKTRGQQVTLRCSPKSGHDTVSWYQQALGQGPQFIFQYYEEEERQRGNFPDRFSGHQFPNYSSELNVNALLLGDSALYLCASRFRDRDYEQYFGPGTRLTVT.